One and the same sample provided the 29 T cell receptor beta chains below, sequenced in a study of ipilimumab plus nivolumab after autologous stem cell transplantation. Using immunoSEQ multiplex PCR, the repertoire was profiled, and TCRdb retains in-frame clones only, with some absent. The sample yields 8,500 to 11,000 clones, around 73% seen once. The sequencing here drew on PBMCs, taken in a trial of ipilimumab plus nivolumab as post-transplant consolidation. These receptors came from a male donor with diffuse large B-cell lymphoma.

The V gene is TRBV28, the J gene TRBJ1-5; 8 bases are shared with TRBD1. Losses at the gene ends were 8 bases for V and 6 bases for J; bases not matched to a gene: 9. CDR3 length equals 14 residues. The germline V gene encodes CDR1 MDHEN and CDR2 SYDVKM. DNA of the CDR3: TGTGCCAGCTCCAAGACAGGGGATAGTCAGCCCCAGCATTTT. Translating gives CASSKTGDSQPQHF. The whole variable domain, remainder taken from reference TRBV28 and TRBJ1-5, is DVKVTQSSRYLVKRTGEKVFLECVQDMDHENMFWYRQDPGLGLRLIYFSYDVKMKEKGDIPEGYSVSREKKERFSLILESASTNQTSMYLCASSKTGDSQPQHFGDGTRLSIL.

This chain links TRBV9 with TRBJ2-3; 7 nucleotides align to TRBD1. CDR1 is SGDLS and CDR2 is YYNGEE in the germline V gene. V shed 4 bases and J 4 bases; nucleotides not matched to a gene: 6. The CDR3 runs to 14 residues. The CDR3 loop reads CASSPIGGPDTQYF. The CDR3 nucleotides are TGTGCCAGCAGCCCAATAGGGGGCCCAGATACGCAGTATTTT. Full variable domain (missing parts from reference TRBV9 and TRBJ2-3): DSGVTQTPKHLITATGQRVTLRCSPRSGDLSVYWYQQSLDQGLQFLIQYYNGEERAKGNILERFSAQQFPDLHSELNLSSLELGDSALYFCASSPIGGPDTQYFGPGTRLTVL.

The chain joins TRBV10-2 to TRBJ2-5, with a weak D call TRBD2 (6 bases). The J call may not be correct, given that the DNA end is closer to TRBJ2-7. Germline V gene sequence: CDR1 WSHSY, CDR2 SAAADI. CDR3 size: 16 residues. The CDR3 bases are TGCGCCAGCAGTGAGTCGCTTGCTAGCGTAACCTACGAGCAGTACTTC. Amino acid sequence: CASSESLASVTYEQYF.

Comment on this clone: The sample contains more than one DNA sequence encoding this CDR3. This chain joins TRBV5-1 and TRBJ2-3, with D perhaps assigned TRBD1 or TRBD2 (5 bases each). Per the germline V gene, CDR1 is SGHRS and CDR2 is YFSETQ. The CDR3 covers 16 residues. The ends were cut back, 0 bases at V and 1 base at J, with 12 bases in the middle. The DNA of the CDR3 is TGCGCCAGCAGCTTGGCCGGGCAGGGACGCACAGATACGCAGTATTTT. This sequence encodes CASSLAGQGRTDTQYF.

The rearrangement uses TRBV9 and TRBJ1-2, with TRBD1 matching 10 bases. Trimming at V came to 4 bases and at J to 8 bases, leaving 5 bases not matched to a gene. The CDR3 is made up of 13 amino acids. Germline-derived CDR1 and CDR2 are SGDLS and YYNGEE. The CDR3 DNA reads TGTGCCAGCAGCAGGGGACAGGGGAGGGGCTACACCTTC. Amino acids: CASSRGQGRGYTF.

This clone counts as medium-sized. The chain joins TRBV2 to TRBJ1-2; 8 bases are shared with TRBD1. The CDR3 totals 12 residues. CDR1 and CDR2 (germline): SNHLY, FYNNEI. The J segment lost 7 bases and the V segment lost 4 bases, leaving 2 bases of the junction unmatched. DNA of the CDR3: TGTGCCAGCAGTGCAGGGGGCGCTGGCTACACCTTC. Its protein is CASSAGGAGYTF.

The chain recombines TRBV6-6 with TRBJ2-3; D ambiguous. Between the trimmed V and J ends, which lost 4 bases and 4 bases, there was a span of 6 bases. Germline CDR1 is MNHNY and CDR2 is SVGAGI (reference sequence). There are 12 residues in the CDR3. The CDR3 DNA sequence: TGTGCCAGCAGTTCCACAGCAGATACGCAGTATTTT. It codes for CASSSTADTQYF.

V usage is TRBV4-3 and J usage is TRBJ2-7; the D call may be TRBD1 or TRBD2 (6 bases each). The CDR3 sequence is 17 residues long. Per the germline V gene, CDR1 is LGHNA and CDR2 is YSLEER. The V end lost 0 bases, the J end lost 0 bases, and 15 bases lay between the germline ends. CDR3 DNA: TGCGCCAGCAGCCAAGATATTTGGGGGGCAACCTCCTACGAGCAGTACTTC. It codes for CASSQDIWGATSYEQYF.

CDR3 nucleotides: TGCGCCAGCAGCCCGCCGGAGGAGACCCAGTACTTC. Protein: CASSPPEETQYF. The chain combines TRBV5-1 with TRBJ2-5, with unresolved D. The length of the CDR3 is 12 residues. The V gene lost 4 bases and the J gene lost 5 bases, with 9 bases spanning the gap. The V gene's germline CDR1 is SGHRS and CDR2 YFSETQ. The variable domain in full, completed from reference TRBV5-1 and TRBJ2-5, reads KAGVTQTPRYLIKTRGQQVTLSCSPISGHRSVSWYQQTPGQGLQFLFEYFSETQRNKGNFPGRFSGRQFSNSRSEMNVSTLELGDSALYLCASSPPEETQYFGPGTRLLVL.

The rearrangement uses TRBV4-3 and TRBJ1-1, with D unclear. This CDR3 spans 17 amino acids. Germline V lookup: CDR1 LGHNA, CDR2 YSLEER. Deletions cut 0 bases from V and 1 base from J, with 15 bases between. The CDR3, as DNA: TGCGCCAGCAGCCAAGATTTTTGGGCAGGAGAGAACACTGAAGCTTTCTTT. It encodes CASSQDFWAGENTEAFF.

This clone was seen only a few times. The chain uses TRBV19 and TRBJ1-2, with 8 bases lining up with TRBD1. The germline CDR1 and CDR2 sequences are LNHDA and SQIVND (reference sequence). Germline trimming cut 8 bases from V and 4 bases from J; bases unmatched to any gene: 9. The CDR3 contains 14 residues. As DNA, the CDR3 is TGTGCCAGTCGACAGGGGACACCTGGCTATGGCTACACCTTC. It encodes CASRQGTPGYGYTF.

This clone was counted a few times. The chain uses TRBV30 and TRBJ2-5; 9 nucleotides line up with TRBD2. V lost 0 bases and J lost 4; bases outside the gene matches: 6. Germline V gene lookup returns CDR1 GTSNPN and CDR2 SVGIG (reference sequence). CDR3 length: 15 residues. The CDR3 DNA is TGTGCCTGGAGTGTCTTGGGCGGGGGGGGAGAGACCCAGTACTTC. The encoded protein is CAWSVLGGGGETQYF.

A few counts support this clone. This chain uses TRBV5-4 with TRBJ2-1; D ambiguous. Germline CDR1 is SGHNT and CDR2 is YYREEE (reference sequence). This CDR3 comprises 12 residues. Trimming stripped 3 bases from V and 4 bases from J, with 5 bases between. CDR3 DNA sequence: TGTGCCAGCAGCTCCCGATACAATGAGCAGTTCTTC. Its translation: CASSSRYNEQFF.

The genes are TRBV6-5 and TRBJ1-2; a possible D gene is TRBD1 (5 bases). Germline CDR1 is MNHEY and CDR2 is SVGAGI. The CDR3 has 13 amino acids. V was shortened by 6 bases and J by 5 bases, with 13 bases between the two germline ends. CDR3 amino acids: CASSRDPVYGYTF. The CDR3, as DNA: TGTGCCAGCAGCCGGGACCCCGTGTATGGCTACACCTTC.

The V gene is TRBV28, the J gene TRBJ2-7; TRBD1 agrees at 9 bases. The CDR3 has 13 amino acids. The V gene end was trimmed by 10 bases and the J gene end by 7 bases; junction bases not matched to a gene: 11. In germline, CDR1 is MDHEN, CDR2 SYDVKM. CDR3: CATQSTGGWEQYF. The CDR3 DNA sequence: TGTGCCACTCAATCGACAGGGGGTTGGGAGCAGTACTTC.

This chain joins TRBV11-2 and TRBJ2-4, with 7 bases that match TRBD2. The CDR3 is 16 residues long. CDR1 SGHAT and CDR2 FQNNGV come from the germline V gene. Trimming at V came to 5 bases and at J to 0 bases, leaving 7 bases not matched to a gene. The CDR3 DNA reads as TGTGCCAGCAGCCTCATATCTAGCGGAGCCAAAAACATTCAGTACTTC. It encodes CASSLISSGAKNIQYF.

The rearrangement joins TRBV21-1 to TRBJ1-1. TRBV21-1 is deemed a pseudogene. The CDR3 has 12 amino acids. In DNA, the CDR3 is TGTGCCAGCAGCCAAGTTCCCACTGAAGCTTTCTTT. It encodes CASSQVPTEAFF.

This clone is a singleton in its sample. This chain uses TRBV10-3 with TRBJ1-3, with a possible D match to TRBD1 (5 bases). Trimming shortened V by 6 bases and J by 2 bases, and 20 bases separated the two germline ends. The germline V gene encodes CDR1 ENHRY and CDR2 SYGVKD. This CDR3 spans 17 amino acids. CDR3 sequence: CAIRGEGLRTAGNTIYF. CDR3 sequence (DNA): TGTGCCATCAGGGGTGAGGGACTAAGGACGGCTGGAAACACCATATATTTT.

This chain uses TRBV7-9 with TRBJ1-1; no clear D. V lost 2 bases and J lost 5, with 9 bases in between. CDR1 and CDR2 (germline): SEHNR, FQNEAQ (reference sequence). CDR3 length: 13 amino acids. CDR3 coding DNA: TGTGCCAGCAGCTTAAGTGGGTTAACTGAAGCTTTCTTT. Its translation is CASSLSGLTEAFF.

The count of this clone is one. The chain employs TRBV10-3 and TRBJ1-3; D not resolved. The V end was cut by 2 bases, the J end by 7 bases, with 18 bases between. The CDR3 is 16 residues long. Germline assignment: CDR1 ENHRY and CDR2 SYGVKD. The CDR3 nucleotides are TGTGCCATCAGTGAGGGGATGGTCGGGAGGAGGAACACCATATATTTT. Translation: CAISEGMVGRRNTIYF.

The rearrangement uses TRBV7-2 and TRBJ1-4, with TRBD1 matching over 8 bases. Trimming cost V 5 bases and J 8 bases; bases outside gene matches: 7. This CDR3 region has 14 residues. CDR1 and CDR2 (germline): SGHTA, FQGNSA. This chain's CDR3 is CASSPGQGREKLFF. The DNA for the CDR3 is TGTGCCAGCAGCCCTGGACAGGGTCGCGAAAAACTGTTTTTT.

About this clone: At one end, the junction sequence differs from germline, possibly due to a read error. The chain links TRBV2 to TRBJ2-5; no clear D. Germline CDR1 reads SNHLY; CDR2 reads FYNNEI. This CDR3 is 13 amino acids long. The CDR3 sequence is CTSSANSQETQYF. Written as DNA, the CDR3 is TGTACCAGCAGTGCGAACAGCCAAGAGACCCAGTACTTC.

The chain has TRBV10-1 and TRBJ1-1, with a possible D match to TRBD1 (6 bases). CDR3 size: 13 residues. CDR1 and CDR2 from the germline V gene are WNHNN and SYGVQD (reference sequence). The germline V and J ends were trimmed by 0 bases and 6 bases, with 8 bases remaining between them. The CDR3 nucleotides are TGCGCCAGCAGTGAGTCGGGGGGGCCTGAAGCTTTCTTT. Its translation is CASSESGGPEAFF.

The rearrangement joins TRBV29-1 to TRBJ1-2, with 9 bases identical to TRBD1. Trimming removed 2 bases from V and 5 bases from J; junction bases left unmatched: 6. The germline gives CDR1 SQVTM, CDR2 ANQGSEA. This CDR3 contains 14 residues. This chain's CDR3 is CSVENMGTGYGYTF. In nucleotides, the CDR3 is TGCAGCGTTGAAAATATGGGGACAGGGTATGGCTACACCTTC.

The chain is built from TRBV28 and TRBJ1-2; 9 bases fit TRBD1. The CDR3 is 15 amino acids. Germline-derived CDR1 and CDR2 are MDHEN and SYDVKM. Germline trimming cut 3 bases from V and 1 base from J; bases unmatched to any gene: 3. The CDR3 nucleotides are TGTGCCAGCAGTTTGGGACAGGGACATAACTATGGCTACACCTTC. This sequence encodes CASSLGQGHNYGYTF.

This clone was recorded a few times. The J gene is TRBJ2-1, the V gene TRBV7-3, with 10 bases identical to TRBD2. This CDR3 region has 16 residues. The germline gives CDR1 SGHTA, CDR2 FQGTGA. Trimming removed 5 bases from V and 7 bases from J; junction bases left unmatched: 11. The CDR3, as DNA: TGTGCCAGCAGCCCTCTTGGGGGTAGCGGGGGGAATGAGCAGTTCTTC. It is translated as CASSPLGGSGGNEQFF. The variable domain in full, with the rest retrieved from reference TRBV7-3 and TRBJ2-1, is GAGVSQTPSNKVTEKGKYVELRCDPISGHTALYWYRQSLGQGPEFLIYFQGTGAADDSGLPNDRFFAVRPEGSVSTLKIQRTERGDSAVYLCASSPLGGSGGNEQFFGPGTRLTVL.

This clone came up a few times. The chain has TRBV6-5 and TRBJ1-6; D unresolved. Germline V gives CDR1 MNHEY, CDR2 SVGAGI. This CDR3 has 13 amino acids. V lost 5 bases, J lost 10 bases, and 12 bases lay in between. The CDR3 is CASSGSASSPLHF. The CDR3, as DNA: TGTGCCAGCAGTGGCTCTGCAAGCTCACCCCTCCACTTT.

J is TRBJ1-2 and V is TRBV9; 7 positions match TRBD1. CDR1 and CDR2 (germline): SGDLS, YYNGEE. The CDR3 loop spans 22 amino acids. The V and J ends lost 0 bases and 0 bases, in that order; junction bases with no gene match: 23. DNA for the CDR3: TGTGCCAGCAGCGTAGTGCCAACAGGGGAAGGGACTGGAGGGACGACTAACTATGGCTACACCTTC. As protein: CASSVVPTGEGTGGTTNYGYTF.

The chain combines TRBV7-2 with TRBJ2-1, with D perhaps TRBD1 (5 bases). The germline gives CDR1 SGHTA, CDR2 FQGNSA. Trimming stripped 0 bases from V and 3 bases from J, with 12 bases between. This CDR3 comprises 16 residues. The CDR3 bases are TGTGCCAGCAGCTTAGCGCTGGCAGGGAACTACAATGAGCAGTTCTTC. Protein sequence: CASSLALAGNYNEQFF.